This T cell receptor beta chain originates from a study of radiotherapy plus CTLA-4 blockade in lung cancer. Trimming cost V 4 bases and J 3 bases, with 13 bases left between them. The V gene's germline CDR1 is SGHNT and CDR2 YENEEA. This CDR3 contains 15 residues. Profiled with immunoSEQ multiplex PCR; TCRdb holds only in-frame clones, not every one. The repertoire holds more than 40,000 clones, with 60% to 70% as singletons. V usage is TRBV11-3 and J usage is TRBJ2-1, with D perhaps matching TRBD2 (6 bases). The clonotype comes from a human donor with non-small cell lung cancer who had a partial response to radiotherapy plus ipilimumab. The sample in question was peripheral blood, obtained from a patient treated with radiotherapy plus ipilimumab. This CDR3 reads CASSSHNGGYNEQFF. The DNA of the CDR3 is TGTGCCAGCAGCTCCCATAACGGGGGCTACAATGAGCAGTTCTTC.